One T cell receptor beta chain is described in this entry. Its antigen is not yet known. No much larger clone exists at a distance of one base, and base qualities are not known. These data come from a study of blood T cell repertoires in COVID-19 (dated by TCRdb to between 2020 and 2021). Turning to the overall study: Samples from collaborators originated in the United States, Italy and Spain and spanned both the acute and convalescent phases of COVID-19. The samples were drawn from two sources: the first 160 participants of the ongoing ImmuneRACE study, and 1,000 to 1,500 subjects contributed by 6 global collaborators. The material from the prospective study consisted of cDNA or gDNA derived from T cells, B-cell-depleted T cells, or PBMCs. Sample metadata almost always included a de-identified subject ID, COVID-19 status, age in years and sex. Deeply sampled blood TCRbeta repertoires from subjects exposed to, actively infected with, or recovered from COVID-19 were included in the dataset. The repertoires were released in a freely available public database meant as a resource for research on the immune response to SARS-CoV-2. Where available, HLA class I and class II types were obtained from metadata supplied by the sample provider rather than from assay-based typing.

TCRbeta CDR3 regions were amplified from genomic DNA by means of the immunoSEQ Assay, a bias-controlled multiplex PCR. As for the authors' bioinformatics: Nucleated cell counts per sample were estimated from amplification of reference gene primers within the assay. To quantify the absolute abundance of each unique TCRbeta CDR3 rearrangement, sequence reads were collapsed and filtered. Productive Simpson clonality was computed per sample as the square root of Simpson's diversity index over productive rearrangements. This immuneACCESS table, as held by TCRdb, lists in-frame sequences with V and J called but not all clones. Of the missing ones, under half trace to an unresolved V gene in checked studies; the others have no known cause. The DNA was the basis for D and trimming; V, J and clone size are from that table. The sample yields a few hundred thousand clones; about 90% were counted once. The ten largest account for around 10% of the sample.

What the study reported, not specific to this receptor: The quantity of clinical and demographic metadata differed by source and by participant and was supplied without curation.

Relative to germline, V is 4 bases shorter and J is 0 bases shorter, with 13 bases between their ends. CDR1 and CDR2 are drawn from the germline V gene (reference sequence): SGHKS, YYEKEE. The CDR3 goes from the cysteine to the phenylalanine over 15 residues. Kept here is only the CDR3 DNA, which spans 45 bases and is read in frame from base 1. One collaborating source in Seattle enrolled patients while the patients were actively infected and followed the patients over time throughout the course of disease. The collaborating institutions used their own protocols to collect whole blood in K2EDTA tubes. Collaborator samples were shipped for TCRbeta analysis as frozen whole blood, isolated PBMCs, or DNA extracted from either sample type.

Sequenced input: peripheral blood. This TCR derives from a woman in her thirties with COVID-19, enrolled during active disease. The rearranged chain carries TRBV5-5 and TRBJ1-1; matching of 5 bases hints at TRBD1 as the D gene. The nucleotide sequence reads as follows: TGTGCCAGCAGCCTTGCCGGGGGTCTGAACACTGAAGCTTTCTTT. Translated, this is CASSLAGGLNTEAFF.